The 32 T cell receptor beta chains below all came from one sample that was sequenced in a study of glioma-infiltrating T cells after dendritic cell vaccination (dated by TCRdb to 2016 to 2017). The time point label of this sample denotes: after dendritic cell vaccination, including at tumor progression/relapse. The library relied on the immunoSEQ multiplex PCR assay. Held by TCRdb, this immuneACCESS table contains in-frame sequences only and omits some clones. Under half of the omission traces to an unresolved V gene where checked; the cause of the rest is unknown. The sample profile shows some 110,000 clones; around 90% of them were found once. The ten top clones hold 2.5% to 3% of the sample. The sequencing used blood, collected after dendritic cell vaccination. These receptors were collected from a human donor with glioblastoma.

J is TRBJ2-5 and V is TRBV15, with 8 nucleotides matching TRBD2. Trimming removed 4 bases from V and 4 bases from J; junction bases left unmatched: 14. Germline V gene sequence: CDR1 LNHNV, CDR2 YYDKDF (reference sequence). The CDR3 is 17 residues long. The CDR3 here is CATSKGAFTSGGETQYF. CDR3 in DNA: TGTGCCACCAGCAAAGGAGCTTTCACCAGCGGGGGAGAGACCCAGTACTTC.

This clone occurred once. The CDR3 DNA reads as TGTGCCAGCAGCGCTAGCGGGGGCACAGATACGCAGTATTTT. This translates into CASSASGGTDTQYF. The genes are TRBV2 and TRBJ2-3; 9 nucleotides match TRBD2. Trimming cost V 6 bases and J 1 base; bases outside gene matches: 2. The germline V gene encodes CDR1 SNHLY and CDR2 FYNNEI. The CDR3 has 14 residues.

About this clone itself: A read error may account for a junction end that differs from germline. The chain employs TRBV18 and TRBJ1-2; 8 nucleotides agree with TRBD1. Germline V CDR1 and CDR2: KGHSH, LQKENI. This CDR3 is built from 11 residues. CDR3 in DNA: TGTGCCAGCTCATACGAGACAGGGGTCGCCTTC. Translation: CASSYETGVAF.

In DNA form, the CDR3 reads TGCAGCGTGTCTACAGGGGTAGGGCCCCAGCATTTT. Encoded protein: CSVSTGVGPQHF. The genes are TRBV29-1 and TRBJ1-5; 7 bases line up with TRBD1. Trimming took 6 bases from V and 9 from J; bases not matched to a gene: 8. CDR1 is SQVTM, CDR2 ANQGSEA, per germline. This CDR3 contains 12 residues.

The chain links TRBV13 to TRBJ2-4; perhaps TRBD2 as D (6 bases). This CDR3 comprises 18 residues. Between the trimmed V and J ends, which lost 3 bases and 6 bases, there was a span of 24 bases. Looked up from germline, CDR1 is PRHDT and CDR2 is FYEKMQ (reference sequence). The CDR3 reads CASSFLTAVAMGGNIQYF. The DNA for the CDR3 is TGTGCCAGCAGCTTCTTAACGGCTGTAGCCATGGGGGGAAACATTCAGTACTTC.

The rearrangement joins TRBV5-5 to TRBJ2-1, with 7 bases lining up with TRBD1. The ends lost 1 base at V and 3 bases at J; junction bases unmatched: 7. The CDR3 runs 16 residues. Germline CDR1 reads SGHKS; CDR2 reads YYEKEE (reference sequence). The CDR3, as DNA: TGTGCCAGCAGCTTGCTCTGGACAGGCCGCTACAATGAGCAGTTCTTC. Its translation is CASSLLWTGRYNEQFF.

CDR3 in amino acids: CASSPTGSSGNTIYF. In DNA form, the CDR3 reads TGTGCCAGCAGCCCCACAGGGAGCTCTGGAAACACCATATATTTT. This sequence joins TRBV9 and TRBJ1-3, with TRBD1 as a possible D gene (6 bases). Trimming pared 4 bases from V and 0 bases from J, leaving 11 bases between. This CDR3 contains 15 residues. Per germline, CDR1 SGDLS and CDR2 YYNGEE.

The V gene is TRBV5-1, the J gene TRBJ2-1; the D is unclear. Germline CDR1 reads SGHRS; CDR2 reads YFSETQ. The CDR3 extends over 16 amino acids. V lost 4 bases and J 0 bases, leaving 14 bases between the germline ends. This CDR3 reads CASSAFLANSYNEQFF. The CDR3 coding sequence is TGCGCCAGCAGCGCGTTCTTAGCCAACTCCTACAATGAGCAGTTCTTC. Full variable domain (missing parts from reference TRBV5-1 and TRBJ2-1): KAGVTQTPRYLIKTRGQQVTLSCSPISGHRSVSWYQQTPGQGLQFLFEYFSETQRNKGNFPGRFSGRQFSNSRSEMNVSTLELGDSALYLCASSAFLANSYNEQFFGPGTRLTVL.

V and J are TRBV11-2 and TRBJ2-7, with D possibly matching TRBD1 (6 bases). This CDR3 contains 14 residues. Trimming cost V 4 bases and J 2 bases, with 12 bases left between them. Germline V CDR1 and CDR2: SGHAT, FQNNGV. The CDR3, as DNA: TGTGCCAGCAGCTCCTGGACAGAAACCTACGAGCAGTACTTC. Amino acids: CASSSWTETYEQYF.

The J gene is TRBJ2-7, the V gene TRBV19, with 8 bases lining up with TRBD2. The CDR3 covers 17 residues. The junction had 13 bases not matched to a gene; V was cut back by 0 bases and J by 6 bases. Germline values: CDR1 LNHDA, CDR2 SQIVND (reference sequence). The CDR3 nucleotides read TGTGCCAGTAGTATAGATCAACGGGGGGGCAGGATCGCCGAGCAGTACTTC. Protein sequence: CASSIDQRGGRIAEQYF.

This sequence joins TRBV7-2 and TRBJ1-5; D is uncertain. Germline V gene sequence: CDR1 SGHTA, CDR2 FQGNSA. The CDR3 runs 14 residues. The V end was cut by 5 bases, the J end by 7 bases, with 15 bases between. CDR3 amino acids: CASSQLSGKQPQHF. The CDR3 nucleotides read TGTGCCAGCAGCCAACTGTCGGGAAAACAGCCCCAGCATTTT.

V is TRBV29-1 and J is TRBJ2-1; 9 bases are a match to TRBD2. The J segment lost 7 bases and the V segment lost 5 bases, leaving 3 bases of the junction unmatched. CDR1 is SQVTM, CDR2 ANQGSEA, per germline. CDR3 length: 12 residues. CDR3 loop: CSVNSGSNEQFF. The CDR3 region has the DNA TGCAGCGTTAATAGCGGGAGTAATGAGCAGTTCTTC.

This clone has a single count. The genes are TRBV27 and TRBJ1-2, with a tentative D call TRBD1 (5 bases). CDR1 MNHEY and CDR2 SMNVEV come from the germline V gene (reference sequence). With 6 bases removed from V and 0 bases from J, the gap between germline ends came to 8 bases. The CDR3 sequence is 13 residues long. The chain's CDR3 is CASRRGTNYGYTF. CDR3 sequence (DNA): TGTGCCAGCAGGCGGGGGACTAACTATGGCTACACCTTC.

The chain uses TRBV5-1 and TRBJ2-3; possibly TRBD1 for D (5 bases). CDR1 is SGHRS, CDR2 YFSETQ, per germline. The V end was cut by 0 bases, the J end by 1 base, with 6 bases between. This CDR3 is built from 14 residues. The CDR3 spells CASSLEGGTDTQYF. The CDR3 DNA reads as TGCGCCAGCAGCTTGGAAGGGGGCACAGATACGCAGTATTTT.

This sequence joins TRBV27 and TRBJ2-3; 7 bases fit TRBD1. Germline trimming cut 5 bases from V and 6 bases from J; bases unmatched to any gene: 11. In germline, CDR1 is MNHEY, CDR2 SMNVEV (reference sequence). The CDR3 consists of 15 residues. The CDR3 DNA sequence: TGTGCCAGCAGTCTCCGGACAGGAAACAAGGATACGCAGTATTTT. Protein product: CASSLRTGNKDTQYF.

This clone has a single count. This sequence joins TRBV4-1 and TRBJ1-5; TRBD1 aligns across 7 bases. This CDR3 has 15 amino acids. Germline lookup yields CDR1 MGHRA and CDR2 YSYEKL. The V segment lost 1 base and the J segment 3 bases; nucleotides outside the gene matches: 3. The CDR3 DNA is TGCGCCAGCAGCCAAGCCGGGACAGACAATCAGCCCCAGCATTTT. Translation gives CASSQAGTDNQPQHF.

This clone appeared a few times. This chain uses TRBV7-3 with TRBJ2-2, with D tentatively TRBD1 (5 bases). Trimming removed 5 bases from V and 4 bases from J, with 14 bases in between. Germline CDR1 and CDR2: SGHTA and FQGTGA. The CDR3 is 15 residues long. The CDR3 is CASSQAGWATGELFF. The CDR3 region has the DNA TGTGCCAGCAGCCAGGCAGGGTGGGCCACCGGGGAGCTGTTTTTT.

The chain employs TRBV5-6 and TRBJ2-3, with TRBD2 matching 7 bases. Germline values: CDR1 SGHDT, CDR2 YYEEEE. CDR3 size: 15 residues. V shed 0 bases and J 5 bases; nucleotides not matched to a gene: 6. Here the CDR3 reads CASSLEAGGGDTQYF. DNA for the CDR3: TGTGCCAGCAGCTTGGAAGCGGGCGGGGGAGATACGCAGTATTTT.

The chain joins TRBV28 to TRBJ1-5, with a weak D call TRBD1 (5 bases). V was clipped by 6 bases and J by 1 base, with 16 bases between them. CDR3 length: 16 residues. CDR1 MDHEN and CDR2 SYDVKM come from the germline V gene. CDR3 coding DNA: TGTGCCAGCAGGGCTCCGGGGGGGATAAGCAATCAGCCCCAGCATTTT. Protein sequence: CASRAPGGISNQPQHF.

This chain connects TRBV5-4 to TRBJ2-7, with 9 positions matching TRBD1. CDR1 and CDR2 from the germline V gene are SGHNT and YYREEE (reference sequence). Trimming removed 0 bases from V and 5 bases from J; junction bases left unmatched: 12. The CDR3 is made up of 17 amino acids. CDR3 sequence (DNA): TGTGCCAGCAGCTTGGAAAGGCTAAGGACAGGGGTTCACGAGCAGTACTTC. This sequence encodes CASSLERLRTGVHEQYF.

This clone has only a few counts. This chain connects TRBV19 to TRBJ2-2, with D tentatively TRBD2 (5 bases). The CDR3 runs to 16 residues. V lost 6 bases to trimming and J lost 4 bases, with 18 bases between them. The germline CDR1 and CDR2 sequences are LNHDA and SQIVND (reference sequence). CDR3 region: CASRTGNSIGTGELFF. CDR3 DNA sequence: TGTGCCAGTAGGACCGGGAATTCAATCGGCACCGGGGAGCTGTTTTTT.

In this sample, this clone turned up a few times. The J gene is TRBJ1-1, the V gene TRBV18; 9 positions match TRBD1. This CDR3 contains 16 residues. Unmatched junction bases numbered 5, after V lost 0 bases and J lost 3 bases. Germline CDR1 KGHSH, CDR2 LQKENI. CDR3 sequence (DNA): TGTGCCAGCTCACCACCCCTGACAGGGGGATACACTGAAGCTTTCTTT. Residues: CASSPPLTGGYTEAFF.

This clone was seen only once. The chain employs TRBV27 and TRBJ1-5; D is unresolved. CDR1 is MNHEY and CDR2 is SMNVEV in the germline V gene (reference sequence). V shed 5 bases and J shed 0 bases, with 5 bases lying between them. The CDR3 is 13 residues long. The CDR3 coding sequence is TGTGCCAGCAGTCAATTTAGCAATCAGCCCCAGCATTTT. This gives the protein CASSQFSNQPQHF.

The chain uses TRBV5-1 and TRBJ2-5; D might be TRBD2 (7 bases). CDR3 length equals 15 residues. V lost 3 bases and J lost 1, with 13 bases in between. Germline values: CDR1 SGHRS, CDR2 YFSETQ. The CDR3, as DNA: TGCGCCAGCAGCTCGGGGGGCCCCCTCCAAGAGACCCAGTACTTC. Translated: CASSSGGPLQETQYF.

The chain couples TRBV6-1 to TRBJ2-7; D gene uncertain. CDR1 and CDR2 from the germline V gene are MNHNS and SASEGT. The CDR3 length is 14 residues. Trimming removed 2 bases at V and 0 bases at J, with 8 bases between. The CDR3 DNA reads as TGTGCCAGCAGTGAACTGAGCCTCTCCTACGAGCAGTACTTC. It codes for CASSELSLSYEQYF.

The rearrangement uses TRBV6-1 and TRBJ2-5, with TRBD2 identical over 9 bases. Matching the DNA end better, TRBJ2-7 makes the J call doubtful. The CDR3 extends over 14 amino acids. Germline values: CDR1 MNHNS, CDR2 SASEGT. The CDR3 here is CASNDIAGAYEQYF. Written as DNA, the CDR3 is TGTGCCAGCAACGATATAGCGGGAGCCTACGAGCAGTACTTC.

The chain links TRBV5-1 to TRBJ1-3, with D maybe TRBD1 (6 bases). Trimming removed 5 bases at V and 2 bases at J, with 11 bases between. CDR1 is SGHRS, CDR2 YFSETQ, per germline. The CDR3 has 14 amino acids. The CDR3 coding sequence is TGCGCCAGCAGAGATACAGGGACTGGAAACACCATATATTTT. It is translated as CASRDTGTGNTIYF.

Note on this clone: A junction boundary mismatches the germline segment, possibly from a read error. This sequence joins TRBV7-8 and TRBJ2-1; 7 bases match TRBD2. This CDR3 contains 13 residues. Looked up from germline, CDR1 is SGHVS and CDR2 is FQNEAQ. The CDR3 DNA reads as TGTGCCAGCAGCTTAGGGTCCTCTCGGGGAGGGGTCTTC. It yields the protein CASSLGSSRGGVF.

The chain couples TRBV5-6 to TRBJ2-1; 10 positions agree with TRBD1. J was trimmed by 6 bases and V by 4 bases; bases with no gene match: 13. Germline V gene sequence: CDR1 SGHDT, CDR2 YYEEEE. This CDR3 region has 17 residues. DNA for the CDR3: TGTGCCAGCAGCCCAGTCGTCGGGACAGGGGAGGCCAATGAGCAGTTCTTC. Residues: CASSPVVGTGEANEQFF.

The V gene is TRBV5-5, the J gene TRBJ2-5, with 8 bases aligning to TRBD1. V lost 4 bases to trimming and J lost 5 bases; unmatched junction nucleotides: 10. Germline lookup yields CDR1 SGHKS and CDR2 YYEKEE (reference sequence). The length of the CDR3 is 15 residues. In DNA form, the CDR3 reads TGTGCCAGCAGCCCCGACCCGACAGGGGCCGAGACCCAGTACTTC. This encodes CASSPDPTGAETQYF.

The chain recombines TRBV2 with TRBJ1-3; 7 bases agree with TRBD1. The V segment lost 7 bases and the J segment 0 bases; nucleotides outside the gene matches: 9. The CDR3 is 16 amino acids. Germline CDR1 and CDR2: SNHLY and FYNNEI. The CDR3 loop reads CASTPDRRLSGNTIYF. CDR3 nucleotide sequence: TGTGCCAGCACGCCGGACAGGCGCCTCTCTGGAAACACCATATATTTT.

This sequence joins TRBV5-4 and TRBJ1-2; 12 bases are a match to TRBD1. Germline lookup yields CDR1 SGHNT and CDR2 YYREEE (reference sequence). V trimming: 4 bases; J trimming: 4 bases; junction bases outside the gene matches: 2. The CDR3 length is 14 residues. CDR3 sequence (DNA): TGTGCCAGCAGCCTGGGACAGGGGGCCTATGGCTACACCTTC. Amino acid sequence: CASSLGQGAYGYTF.